This T cell receptor (beta chain) was identified during a study of cytomegalovirus exposure and HLA in healthy donors (dated by TCRdb to the late 2010s). About the investigation overall: According to a later analysis, the 100 to 150 validation repertoires were produced on the same platform as the approximately 610 repertoires of the first cohort. The study aimed to test whether cataloging public T cell receptors could reveal signatures of past pathogen exposure. In addition to the first cohort of around 670 subjects, a separate validation cohort of 120 different subjects was used. To predict cytomegalovirus infection status, the study combined high-throughput TCR immunosequencing, statistical association of individual TCRs with disease status, and machine learning.

Overall study results and their limits: All 120 or so repertoires were used to score co-occurrence in the validation cohort in a later analysis, because that analysis had no HLA typing for the cohort. A later analysis found that TCRs clustered in the first cohort also tended to co-occur in the 100 to 150 validation repertoires, with roughly 95% of cluster scores above 0. The classifier was reported to diagnose cytomegalovirus status with high specificity and sensitivity in both the original and validation cohorts. A few of the identified cytomegalovirus-associated TCR beta chains were confirmed in vitro to be specific for cytomegalovirus antigens. According to the authors, the approach could potentially be generalized to other disease states and immunological phenotypes. In the study, 164 TCR beta chains were listed as associated with cytomegalovirus. Across donors, most TCR sequences were observed very rarely, whereas some public TCRs were present in many individuals.

Libraries were built with the immunoSEQ multiplex PCR assay. The authors' analysis ran thus. To diagnose cytomegalovirus status from the catalog of TCR beta chain sequences, a statistical classification framework was built. This immuneACCESS table, as held by TCRdb, lists in-frame sequences with V and J called but not all clones. Of the missing ones, under half trace to an unresolved V gene in checked studies; the others have no known cause. The DNA was the basis for D and trimming; V, J and clone size are from that table. In this sample the table shows over 100,000 clones, roughly 90% of which occur a single time. Just under 6.5% of the sample rests with the top ten. The donors were included in the validation cohort of 90 to 150 subjects, a group kept apart from the roughly 700-subject first cohort. V is trimmed back by 5 bases and J by 4 bases, and the junction contains 6 bases that no gene match accounts for. The CDR3 measures 15 amino acids from cysteine to phenylalanine. Only CDR3 DNA is held: 45 bases, read in frame from base 1. In the germline V gene (reference sequence), CDR1 corresponds to SEHNR and CDR2 to FQNEAQ.

Concerning this clone: Its antigen is still unknown. The sample holds no much larger clone one base away, and base qualities are not on file.

This TCR was recovered from a woman between 18 and 30 years old in good health and CMV-seropositive. Rearrangement joined TRBV7-9 to TRBJ1-5; a stretch of 9 junction bases matches TRBD1. Sequenced input: PBMCs. The DNA sequence reads TGTGCCAGCAGCCGTGGGACAGGGTATAATCAGCCCCAGCATTTT. Its product reads: CASSRGTGYNQPQHF.